This T cell receptor beta chain was retrieved from a study of human T cells and chemical hapten exposure (dated by TCRdb to about 2021). As for the study more broadly: The libraries were sequenced as a pool, and the TCR yield per sample differed mostly because of small variations in library volumes within the pool. Peripheral blood TCR repertoire changes were tracked in vivo in alopecia patients during primary and secondary sensitization to the hapten diphenylcyclopropenone (DPC). Study-level results and caveats: Repeated subsampling changed both the strength of the expansion versus patch-test correlation and the threshold at which that correlation became significant. No change with DPC sensitization was found in the number of TCRs above 1 in 1000 frequency, and no evidence of global repertoire structure alterations was found.

Taken from the germline V gene (reference sequence), the CDR1 and CDR2 loops are PRHDT and FYEKMQ. Taken from cysteine to phenylalanine, the CDR3 has 16 residues. CDR3 DNA only is kept here, 48 bases in frame from base 1. V is cut back by 5 bases and J by 5 bases, with 11 bases in the junction unmatched. Regarding this clonotype: The antigen it recognizes is unknown. The input lacks base qualities; no much larger clone sits a single base away.

During library preparation, unique molecular identifiers were attached to individual cDNA molecules so that TCRs could be counted quantitatively and reproducibly. For every blood RNA sample, sequencing covered both the TCR alpha and TCR beta chains. Per the source publication's procedure: A median of approximately 96,000 TCRs per sample was observed, with a range of 23,224 to 690,600. The Decombinator software suite was used to annotate the V, J and CDR3 of the TCR reads. To make PS versus PT1 abundance plots, every sample was subsampled to the same number of TCRs (28,000). Expanded TCRs were defined as absent before sensitization and observed at least eight times at the 2-week time point. The public reads were reanalyzed by TCRdb: fastp trimming at Q25, MiXCR alignment, in-frame beta chains only. Rows with a matching CDR3 protein are joined into one entry that keeps the most common DNA and genes. V and J calls and clone size were set by TCRdb, not the authors. In all, the sample holds about 120,000 distinct CDR3 sequences, and roughly 8.5% of those were seen once. The ten biggest clones cover 1.2% to 1.5% of the sample.

Unfractionated whole blood was collected in Tempus Blood RNA tubes, and total RNA was extracted from that blood. Five or six healthy volunteers served as TCR sequencing controls and were bled at day 0, 2 weeks and 6 weeks. This clonotype was sampled from a human donor in good health. Some clones in this sample may be carry-over from other donors' samples. Donor details come from another sample of the same person, matched by shared clones. This chain joins TRBV13 to TRBJ2-1, with 8 bases aligning to TRBD2. Source material: whole blood. In nucleotide form, the sequence is TGTGCCAGCAGCCAACTTAGCGGGACTAGAAACAATGAGCAGTTCTTC. It is translated as CASSQLSGTRNNEQFF.